This is a list of T cell receptor beta chains from one sample in a study of shared clonotypes between healthy human individuals. Profiled with immunoSEQ multiplex PCR; TCRdb holds only in-frame clones, not every one. The sample has approximately 470,000 clones; 78% are singletons. Sequencing was done on a sample of PBMCs. The receptors stem from a middle-aged woman in good health. Some clones in this sample may be carry-over from other donors' samples. The conserved cysteine and the conserved F or W are not part of the CDR3 here. The order of the fields is D gene, V gene, J gene, CDR3 protein. D genes are given only for firm matches.

d_gene: TRBD1
v_gene: TRBV28
j_gene: TRBJ1-4
CDR3aa: ASSRTGGAEKLF

d_gene: -
v_gene: TRBV5-5
j_gene: TRBJ1-5
CDR3aa: ASSLGVNQPQH

d_gene: -
v_gene: TRBV5-1
j_gene: TRBJ2-5
CDR3aa: ASSPNSLRHQETQY

d_gene: TRBD1
v_gene: TRBV6-5
j_gene: TRBJ1-4
CDR3aa: ASSWGRGHEKLF

d_gene: -
v_gene: TRBV7-6
j_gene: TRBJ2-5
CDR3aa: ASSLEGTVVGTQY

d_gene: TRBD2
v_gene: TRBV7-9
j_gene: TRBJ2-1
CDR3aa: ASSSGLANEQF

d_gene: -
v_gene: TRBV9
j_gene: TRBJ2-1
CDR3aa: ASSVVGPSNEQF

d_gene: TRBD2
v_gene: TRBV5-6
j_gene: TRBJ2-5
CDR3aa: ASSLVVASGRETQY

d_gene: -
v_gene: TRBV4-2
j_gene: TRBJ2-6
CDR3aa: ASSQDLFSSGAPPSGANVLT

d_gene: TRBD2
v_gene: TRBV25-1
j_gene: TRBJ2-1
CDR3aa: ASGLTSGSGGEQF

d_gene: TRBD2
v_gene: TRBV5-4
j_gene: TRBJ2-3
CDR3aa: ASSDRTSGTDTQY

d_gene: -
v_gene: TRBV6-1
j_gene: TRBJ2-7
CDR3aa: ASSERVSYEQY

d_gene: TRBD1
v_gene: TRBV7-9
j_gene: TRBJ2-5
CDR3aa: ASSSQGAGETQY

d_gene: -
v_gene: TRBV11-2
j_gene: TRBJ2-7
CDR3aa: ASSFSQMRQADVLYEQY

d_gene: TRBD2
v_gene: TRBV6-1
j_gene: TRBJ2-1
CDR3aa: ACRLTSGYYNEQF

d_gene: -
v_gene: TRBV30
j_gene: TRBJ1-5
CDR3aa: AWSPGRDQPQH

d_gene: -
v_gene: TRBV5-1
j_gene: TRBJ2-1
CDR3aa: ASSQVGNEQF

d_gene: -
v_gene: TRBV5-1
j_gene: TRBJ2-2
CDR3aa: ASSRTGQANTGELF

d_gene: -
v_gene: TRBV5-1
j_gene: TRBJ2-1
CDR3aa: ASSRDNEQF

d_gene: -
v_gene: TRBV5-1
j_gene: TRBJ2-3
CDR3aa: ASTLSDHPDTQY

d_gene: -
v_gene: TRBV19
j_gene: TRBJ2-1
CDR3aa: ASRHRGSYNEQF

d_gene: -
v_gene: TRBV7-6
j_gene: TRBJ1-3
CDR3aa: ASSWLVRGSGNTIY

d_gene: -
v_gene: TRBV10-3
j_gene: TRBJ1-1
CDR3aa: AISETLNTEAF

d_gene: -
v_gene: TRBV7-2
j_gene: TRBJ2-1
CDR3aa: ASSLAGGIYNEQF

d_gene: -
v_gene: TRBV7-2
j_gene: TRBJ1-6
CDR3aa: ASSLGASSPLH

d_gene: -
v_gene: TRBV5-4
j_gene: TRBJ1-1
CDR3aa: ASSPGQSNTEAF

d_gene: -
v_gene: TRBV7-8
j_gene: TRBJ1-5
CDR3aa: ASSLVSAGEQPQH

d_gene: TRBD1
v_gene: TRBV18
j_gene: TRBJ2-7
CDR3aa: ASSPWTGGPYEQY

d_gene: -
v_gene: TRBV5-8
j_gene: TRBJ1-2
CDR3aa: ASSPEGFTYGYT